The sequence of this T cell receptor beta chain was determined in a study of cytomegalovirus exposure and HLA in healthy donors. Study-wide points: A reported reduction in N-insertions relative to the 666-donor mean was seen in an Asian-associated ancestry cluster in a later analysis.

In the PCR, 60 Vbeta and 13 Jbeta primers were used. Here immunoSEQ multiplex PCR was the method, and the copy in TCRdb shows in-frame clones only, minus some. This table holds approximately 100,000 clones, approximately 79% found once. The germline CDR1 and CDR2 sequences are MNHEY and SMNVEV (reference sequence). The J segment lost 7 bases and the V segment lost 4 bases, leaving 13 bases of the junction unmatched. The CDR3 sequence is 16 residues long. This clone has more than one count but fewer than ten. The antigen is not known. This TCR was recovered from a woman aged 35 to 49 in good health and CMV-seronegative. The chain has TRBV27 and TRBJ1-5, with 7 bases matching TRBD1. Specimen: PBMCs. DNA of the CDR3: TGTGCCAGCAGTTCATGGAGAACAGGGGTCAGGCAGCCCCAGCATTTT. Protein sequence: CASSSWRTGVRQPQHF.